This record looks at one T cell receptor beta chain sequence and its context. The antigen remains unidentified. Other nucleotide sequences from this sample produce the same CDR3. Per the germline V gene, CDR1 is SGHRS and CDR2 is YFSETQ. CDR3 size: 13 residues. Between the trimmed V and J ends, which lost 4 bases and 6 bases, there was a span of 11 bases. This sample is part of a study of T cell responses to AZD1222 COVID-19 vaccine. The method was immunoSEQ multiplex PCR; TCRdb's version includes in-frame clones alone and lacks a portion of them. The profile covers fewer than 300,000 clones, with more than 85% appearing a single time and around 0.57% taken by the ten largest. Study results and limitations: The reported proportion of spike-specific TCRs targeting unmutated variant regions was nearly half. White British ancestry dominated among donors, who included more females, and clonal diversity was possibly underestimated. Breadth and depth of Spike-specific TCRs rose after two AZD1222 doses.

The clonotype originates from an adult in good health. The chain couples TRBV5-1 to TRBJ2-1, with D uncertain. Sequencing used peripheral blood, obtained on day 0 of AZD1222 vaccination. The CDR3 here is CASSLTGPNEQFF. The CDR3 DNA follows: TGCGCCAGCAGCCTGACGGGTCCCAATGAGCAGTTCTTC. Full variable domain (rest looked up from reference TRBV5-1 and TRBJ2-1): KAGVTQTPRYLIKTRGQQVTLSCSPISGHRSVSWYQQTPGQGLQFLFEYFSETQRNKGNFPGRFSGRQFSNSRSEMNVSTLELGDSALYLCASSLTGPNEQFFGPGTRLTVL.